This is a list of T cell receptor beta chains from one sample in a study of OX40 agonist ivuxolimab in advanced cancers. Produced via immunoSEQ multiplex PCR; TCRdb's table is partial and in-frame only. The sample holds tens of thousands of clones, more than 80% seen once. Sequencing was performed on CD4+ or CD8+ T cells sorted from blood, taken in a trial of the OX40 agonist ivuxolimab. The receptors shown here come from an adult with an advanced solid tumor such as melanoma, head and neck, liver or kidney cancer. Both conserved end residues are part of each CDR3. A D gene is named only where the DNA matches it firmly. Only some rows state a clone size, as once, few, many or a class for expanded clones.

TRBD2,.,TRBJ2-2,TRBV5-1,CASSLATSGTGELFF,TGCGCCAGCAGCTTGGCCACTAGCGGGACCGGGGAGCTGTTTTTT
TRBD1,.,TRBJ2-5,TRBV5-1,CASSDRAQETQYF,TGCGCCAGCAGCGACAGGGCCCAAGAGACCCAGTACTTC
TRBD1,.,TRBJ1-4,TRBV7-9,CASSSRTGGNEKLFF,TGTGCCAGCAGCTCCCGGACAGGGGGTAATGAAAAACTGTTTTTT
.,few,TRBJ2-7,TRBV2,CASTGIEFHEQYF,TGTGCCAGCACGGGTATTGAGTTCCACGAGCAGTACTTC
TRBD1,.,TRBJ2-5,TRBV6-5,CASSRDSSQETQYF,TGTGCCAGCAGTCGGGACAGCTCACAAGAGACCCAGTACTTC
.,.,TRBJ1-2,TRBV4-1,CASSQDLADSYGYTF,TGCGCCAGCAGCCAAGATCTGGCAGACAGCTATGGCTACACCTTC
.,.,TRBJ2-1,TRBV28,CASSLSWSGSYNEQFF,TGTGCCAGCAGTTTATCGTGGAGCGGTTCCTACAATGAGCAGTTCTTC
TRBD2,once,TRBJ2-5,TRBV9,CASSPGTSGTQETQYF,TGTGCCAGCAGCCCAGGGACTAGCGGGACCCAAGAGACCCAGTACTTC
TRBD2,.,TRBJ2-1,TRBV4-1,CASSQDSGDNEQFF,TGCGCCAGCAGCCAAGATAGCGGGGACAATGAGCAGTTCTTC
.,.,TRBJ1-1,TRBV5-1,CASSFRSQNTEAFF,TGCGCCAGCAGCTTTAGGAGCCAGAACACTGAAGCTTTCTTT
TRBD1,.,TRBJ2-7,TRBV29-1,CSVEDRAGGYEQYF,TGCAGCGTTGAAGATCGTGCAGGGGGCTACGAGCAGTACTTC
.,once,TRBJ1-2,TRBV4-1,CASSQEEGLLYGYTF,TGCGCCAGCAGCCAAGAGGAAGGGTTGCTCTATGGCTACACCTTC
TRBD1,.,TRBJ2-7,TRBV27,CATATSPGQGYEQYF,TGTGCCACCGCCACCAGTCCGGGACAGGGGTACGAGCAGTACTTC
.,.,TRBJ2-7,TRBV21-1,CASSKGLKVAGDSYEQYF,TGTGCCAGCAGCAAAGGATTAAAGGTAGCGGGCGACTCCTACGAGCAGTACTTC
.,.,TRBJ2-7,TRBV11-2,CASRGGSTREQYF,TGTGCCAGCAGAGGAGGGAGTACCCGCGAGCAGTACTTC